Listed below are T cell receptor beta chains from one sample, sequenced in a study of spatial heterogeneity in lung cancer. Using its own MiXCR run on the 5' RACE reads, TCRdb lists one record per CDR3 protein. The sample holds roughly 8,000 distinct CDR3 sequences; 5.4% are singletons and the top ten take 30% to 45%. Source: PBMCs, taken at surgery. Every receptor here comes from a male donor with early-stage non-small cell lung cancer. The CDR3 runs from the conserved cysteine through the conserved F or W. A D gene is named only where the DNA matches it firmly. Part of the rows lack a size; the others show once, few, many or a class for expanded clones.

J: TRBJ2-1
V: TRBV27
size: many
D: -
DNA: TGTCCCAGCAGCCTACAGGGCCACTACAATGAGCAGTTCTTC
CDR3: CPSSLQGHYNEQFF

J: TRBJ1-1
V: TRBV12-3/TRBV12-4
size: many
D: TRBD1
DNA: TGTGCCAGCAGTACGGGACAGGATAACACTGAAGCTTTCTTT
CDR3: CASSTGQDNTEAFF

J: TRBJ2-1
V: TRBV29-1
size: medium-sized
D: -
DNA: TGCAGTAATTATCAGGACAATGAGCAGTTCTTC
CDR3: CSNYQDNEQFF

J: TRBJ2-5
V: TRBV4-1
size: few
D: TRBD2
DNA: TGCGCCAGCAGCTCCCGGGGACTAGCGGGATCGGAGACCCAGTACTTC
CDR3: CASSSRGLAGSETQYF

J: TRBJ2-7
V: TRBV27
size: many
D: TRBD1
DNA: TGTGCCAGCAGTTCGTCAGGGGGCTGGGGCGAGCAGTACTTC
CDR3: CASSSSGGWGEQYF

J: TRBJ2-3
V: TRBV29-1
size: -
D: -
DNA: TGCAGCGTTGACTCCAGGGGTGCAGATACGCAGTATTTT
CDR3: CSVDSRGADTQYF

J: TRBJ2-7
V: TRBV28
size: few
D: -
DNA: TGTGCCAGCAGCTGGGACCAAACCTACGAGCAGTACTTC
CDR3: CASSWDQTYEQYF

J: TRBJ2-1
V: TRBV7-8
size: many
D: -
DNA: TGTGCCAGCAGCCCCCACCTGTCCCAGGGTAGGGATGAGCAGTTCTTC
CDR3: CASSPHLSQGRDEQFF

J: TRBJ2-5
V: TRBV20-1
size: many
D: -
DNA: TGCAGTGGGGTTATTCGAGAGACCCAGTACTTC
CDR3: CSGVIRETQYF

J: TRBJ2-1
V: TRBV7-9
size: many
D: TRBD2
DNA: TGTGCCAGCAGCCCAAGCCCTAGCGGGAATGAGCAGTTCTTC
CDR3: CASSPSPSGNEQFF

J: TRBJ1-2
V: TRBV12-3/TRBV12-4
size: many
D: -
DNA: TGTGCCAGCGGGCAGTATGGCTACACCTTC
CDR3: CASGQYGYTF

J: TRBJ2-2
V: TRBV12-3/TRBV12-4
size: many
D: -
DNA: TGTGCCAGCAGTTTGACAGGAACCGGGGAGCTGTTTTTT
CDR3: CASSLTGTGELFF

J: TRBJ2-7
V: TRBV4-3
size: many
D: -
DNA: TGCGCCAGCAGCCAAGGCAGGGAAGGCTCCTACGAGCAGTACTTC
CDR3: CASSQGREGSYEQYF

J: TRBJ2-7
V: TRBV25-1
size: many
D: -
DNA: TGTGCCAGCAGTGAATATTCTCCCGCCAACTTTGAGCAGTACTTC
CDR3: CASSEYSPANFEQYF

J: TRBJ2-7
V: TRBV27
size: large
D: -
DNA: TGTGCCAGCAGTTTCGGTAGATCCTACGAGCAGTACTTC
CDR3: CASSFGRSYEQYF

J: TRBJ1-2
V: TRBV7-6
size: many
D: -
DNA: TGTGCCAGCAGCTTAGTTCCAGGGATGGACTATGGCTACACCTTC
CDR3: CASSLVPGMDYGYTF

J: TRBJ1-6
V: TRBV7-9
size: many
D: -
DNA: TGTGCCAGCAGCACGACAGGAATTAATTCACCCCTCCACTTT
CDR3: CASSTTGINSPLHF

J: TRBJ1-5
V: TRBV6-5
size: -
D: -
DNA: TGTGCCAGCAGTTACGGAGTAAATCAGCCCCAGCATTTT
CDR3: CASSYGVNQPQHF

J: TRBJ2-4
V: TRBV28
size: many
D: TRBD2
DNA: TGTGCCAGCAGCCGAGCGGGAGAGGGGGAAAACATTCAGTACTTC
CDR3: CASSRAGEGENIQYF

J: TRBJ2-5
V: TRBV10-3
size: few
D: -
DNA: TGTGCCATCGGGTTAGAGACCCAGTACTTC
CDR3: CAIGLETQYF

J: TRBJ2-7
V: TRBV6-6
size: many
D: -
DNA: TGTGCCAGCACCCTCGAAGTACAGAACTACGAGCAGTACTTC
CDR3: CASTLEVQNYEQYF